A single sample gave rise to the 2 T cell receptor beta chains below, sequenced in a study of blood T cell repertoires in COVID-19. The repertoire was sequenced with immunoSEQ multiplex PCR; TCRdb's copy has only in-frame clones and lacks some. The data hold around 280,000 clones, with 85% observed a single time. The sequenced material came from peripheral blood. Source of these receptors: a woman between 50 and 59 years old with active or convalescent COVID-19.

The chain uses TRBV7-8 and TRBJ2-1; D might be TRBD2 (5 bases). Germline lookup yields CDR1 SGHVS and CDR2 FQNEAQ. V lost 5 bases and J lost 2, with 16 bases in between. The CDR3 is 16 amino acids. The CDR3 region is CASSHFRSGAYNEQFF. The CDR3, as DNA: TGTGCCAGCAGCCACTTTCGGAGCGGTGCCTACAATGAGCAGTTCTTC.

The rearrangement joins TRBV29-1 to TRBJ1-1; maybe TRBD1 (5 bases). V dropped 5 bases and J dropped 4 bases, with 20 bases sitting between them. There are 15 residues in the CDR3. CDR1 and CDR2 (germline): SQVTM, ANQGSEA. In DNA form, the CDR3 reads TGCAGCGTTCGGCCGACCGGGGGATGGGGCACTGAAGCTTTCTTT. It encodes CSVRPTGGWGTEAFF.